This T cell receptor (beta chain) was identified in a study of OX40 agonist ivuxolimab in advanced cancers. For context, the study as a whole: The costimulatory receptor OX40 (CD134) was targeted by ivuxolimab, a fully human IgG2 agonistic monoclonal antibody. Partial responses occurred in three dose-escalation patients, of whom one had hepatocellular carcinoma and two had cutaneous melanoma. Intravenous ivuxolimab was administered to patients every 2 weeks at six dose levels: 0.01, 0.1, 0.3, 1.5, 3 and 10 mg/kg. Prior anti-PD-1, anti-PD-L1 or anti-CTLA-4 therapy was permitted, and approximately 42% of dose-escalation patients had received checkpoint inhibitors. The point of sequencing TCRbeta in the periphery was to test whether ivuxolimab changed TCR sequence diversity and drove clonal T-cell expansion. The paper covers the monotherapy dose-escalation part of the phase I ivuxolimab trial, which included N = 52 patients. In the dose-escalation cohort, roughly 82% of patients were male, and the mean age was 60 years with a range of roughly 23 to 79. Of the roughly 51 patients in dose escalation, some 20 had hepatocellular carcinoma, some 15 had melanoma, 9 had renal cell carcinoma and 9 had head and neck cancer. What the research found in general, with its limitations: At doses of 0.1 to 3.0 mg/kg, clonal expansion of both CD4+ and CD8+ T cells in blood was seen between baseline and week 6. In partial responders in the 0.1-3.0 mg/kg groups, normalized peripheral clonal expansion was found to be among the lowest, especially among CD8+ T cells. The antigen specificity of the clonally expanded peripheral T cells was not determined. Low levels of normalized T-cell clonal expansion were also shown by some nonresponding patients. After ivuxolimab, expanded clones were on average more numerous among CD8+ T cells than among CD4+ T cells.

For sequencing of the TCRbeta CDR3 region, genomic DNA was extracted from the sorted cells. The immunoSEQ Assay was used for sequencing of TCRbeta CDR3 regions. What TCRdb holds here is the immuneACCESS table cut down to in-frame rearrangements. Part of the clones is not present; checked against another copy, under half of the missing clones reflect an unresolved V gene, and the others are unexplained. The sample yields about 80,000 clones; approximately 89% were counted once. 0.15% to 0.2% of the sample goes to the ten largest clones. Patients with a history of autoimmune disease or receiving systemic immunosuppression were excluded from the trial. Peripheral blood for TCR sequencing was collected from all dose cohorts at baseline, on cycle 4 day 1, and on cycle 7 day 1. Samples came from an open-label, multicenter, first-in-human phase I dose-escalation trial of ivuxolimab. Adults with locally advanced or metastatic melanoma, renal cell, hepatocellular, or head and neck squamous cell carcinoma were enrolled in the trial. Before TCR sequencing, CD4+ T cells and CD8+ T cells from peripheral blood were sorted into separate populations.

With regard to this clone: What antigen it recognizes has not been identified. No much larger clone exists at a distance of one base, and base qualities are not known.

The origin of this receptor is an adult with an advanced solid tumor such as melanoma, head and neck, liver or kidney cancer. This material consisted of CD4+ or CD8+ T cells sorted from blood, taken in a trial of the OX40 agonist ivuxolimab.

For the CDR3, the sequence is CASSTRSETQYF. In nucleotide form, the sequence is TGTGCCAGCAGTACAAGGTCGGAGACCCAGTACTTC. The V and J segments used are TRBV6-1 and TRBJ2-5; too little of a D gene remains to name it. CDR1 and CDR2 are drawn from the germline V gene: MNHNS, SASEGT. The CDR3 goes from the cysteine to the phenylalanine over 12 residues. Just the 36-base CDR3 DNA is kept, in frame starting at base 1. The germline ends are 9 bases apart after V is trimmed by 5 bases and J by 5 bases.